The 22 T cell receptor beta chains in this list originate from one sample, sequenced in a study of T cells expressing NK-cell markers. Using the 5' RACE reads, TCRdb records one entry per CDR3 protein without DNA. The sample's table shows more than 120,000 distinct CDR3 sequences. The sequenced sample consisted of blood T cells: a sorted CD56 or NKG2C T cell subset, CD4+ or CD8+ T cells, or bulk PBMC T cells (not recorded which). The receptors were gathered from a young man in good health.

The chain combines TRBV7-8 with TRBJ2-1; TCRdb names TRBD2, which stays unverified in the absence of DNA. The germline CDR1 and CDR2 sequences are SGHVS and FQNEAQ. The CDR3 has 19 residues. The CDR3 reads CASRGGDPLAGVGYNEQFF.

This chain uses TRBV27 with TRBJ2-1; TCRdb reports TRBD2, a call that lacks DNA to check it against. The CDR3 has 16 residues. The germline V gene has CDR1 MNHEY and CDR2 SMNVEV (reference sequence). The CDR3 here is CASSSPPSGRGNEQFF.

This chain uses TRBV7-3 with TRBJ2-1; the TRBD2 assignment by TCRdb is unverifiable without DNA. CDR3 size: 18 residues. Germline CDR1 and CDR2: SGHTA and FQGTGA. Here the CDR3 reads CASSLTRIEGLDYNEQFF.

The gene calls are TRBV2 and TRBJ1-5. The length of the CDR3 is 16 residues. Germline CDR1 reads SNHLY; CDR2 reads FYNNEI. CDR3 region: CASSESDSYSNQPQHF.

V and J are TRBV5-1 and TRBJ1-1. CDR1 and CDR2 from the germline V gene are SGHRS and YFSETQ. The CDR3 is made up of 13 amino acids. The CDR3 region is CASSLGQYTEAFF.

The chain links TRBV12-3 or TRBV12-4 to TRBJ1-4. CDR3 length equals 13 residues. The CDR3: CASSLSVREKLFF.

This chain uses TRBV28 with TRBJ2-1; TCRdb designates TRBD1, a call that cannot be tested without DNA. The CDR3 is 11 residues long. CDR1 is MDHEN and CDR2 is SYDVKM in the germline V gene. This CDR3 reads CASSPAGKQFF.

The rearrangement joins TRBV10-2 to TRBJ2-7; lacking DNA, the TRBD1 call made by TCRdb goes unchecked. Germline lookup yields CDR1 WSHSY and CDR2 SAAADI. The CDR3 runs to 15 residues. The CDR3 spells CASSVRDPESYEQYF.

This chain links TRBV20-1 with TRBJ1-1; TCRdb lists TRBD1, though no DNA is available to test this call. The CDR3 covers 14 residues. CDR1 and CDR2 from the germline V gene are DFQATT and SNEGSKA (reference sequence). The CDR3 sequence is CSASPTGVSTEAFF.

The chain is built from TRBV4-3 and TRBJ2-3; absent DNA, TCRdb's TRBD1 call cannot be checked. The CDR3 consists of 15 residues. In germline, CDR1 is LGHNA, CDR2 YSLEER. This CDR3 reads CASRSGDASTDTQYF.

The chain recombines TRBV6-1 with TRBJ1-5. Germline V gene sequence: CDR1 MNHNS, CDR2 SASEGT. This CDR3 has 15 amino acids. The CDR3 spells CASSATQDSNQPQHF.

The chain joins TRBV24-1 to TRBJ2-2; there is no DNA to check the TCRdb D call of TRBD1. The CDR3 totals 17 residues. Germline CDR1 is KGHDR and CDR2 is SFDVKD. CDR3 amino acids: CATSDLSGTAMAGELFF.

The genes are TRBV4-3 and TRBJ1-2; TCRdb gives TRBD1 as the D gene, but with no DNA this cannot be confirmed. The CDR3 contains 15 residues. CDR1 is LGHNA, CDR2 YSLEER, per germline. The CDR3: CASSQDQADSNGYTF.

This chain joins TRBV30 and TRBJ1-5; the D call of TRBD1 rests on TCRdb alone, since no DNA is present to check it. Germline loops: CDR1 GTSNPN, CDR2 SVGIG (reference sequence). There are 14 residues in the CDR3. The CDR3 here is CAWSVVGGNQPQHF. The full variable domain, rest sourced from reference TRBV30 and TRBJ1-5, is SQTIHQWPATLVQPVGSPLSLECTVEGTSNPNLYWYRQAAGRGLQLLFYSVGIGQISSEVPQNLSASRPQDRQFILSSKKLLLSDSGFYLCAWSVVGGNQPQHFGDGTRLSIL.

The rearrangement uses TRBV7-9 and TRBJ2-1; without DNA, the TCRdb call of TRBD2 cannot be checked. Germline lookup yields CDR1 SEHNR and CDR2 FQNEAQ (reference sequence). There are 17 residues in the CDR3. The CDR3 here is CASSLTAGSVSYNEQFF.

The chain combines TRBV19 with TRBJ2-7; there is no DNA to check the TCRdb D call of TRBD1. The CDR3 spans 14 residues. Germline V gives CDR1 LNHDA, CDR2 SQIVND (reference sequence). The CDR3 sequence is CASSLAAGAYEQYF.

The chain joins TRBV28 to TRBJ2-3. The germline CDR1 and CDR2 sequences are MDHEN and SYDVKM. The CDR3 length is 14 residues. The CDR3 sequence: CASSLNRATDTQYF.

The V call is TRBV7-7, the J call TRBJ2-1. This CDR3 comprises 14 residues. Germline CDR1 reads SSHAT; CDR2 reads FNYEAQ (reference sequence). CDR3 residues: CASSLVLSDNEQFF.

This chain uses TRBV12-3 or TRBV12-4 with TRBJ1-1. This CDR3 has 15 residues. The CDR3 loop is CASSPEGGWVTEAFF.

This rearrangement joins TRBV27 to TRBJ2-7; no DNA is available, so the TRBD1 call from TCRdb remains unchecked. From germline, CDR1 is MNHEY and CDR2 SMNVEV (reference sequence). The CDR3 runs 14 residues. CDR3 protein: CASSSGQAGAEQYF.

The chain employs TRBV2 and TRBJ2-7; the D call from TCRdb, TRBD2, cannot be confirmed without DNA. This CDR3 contains 14 residues. Looked up from germline, CDR1 is SNHLY and CDR2 is FYNNEI. The CDR3 reads CASRSLVVNSEQYF.

CDR3 sequence: CATTKDSSSYNEQFF. The chain links TRBV15 to TRBJ2-1. Germline V gives CDR1 LNHNV, CDR2 YYDKDF (reference sequence). The CDR3 covers 15 residues. Supplemented by reference TRBV15 and TRBJ2-1, the full variable domain reads DAMVIQNPRYQVTQFGKPVTLSCSQTLNHNVMYWYQQKSSQAPKLLFHYYDKDFNNEADTPDNFQSRRPNTSFCFLDIRSPGLGDTAMYLCATTKDSSSYNEQFFGPGTRLTVL.